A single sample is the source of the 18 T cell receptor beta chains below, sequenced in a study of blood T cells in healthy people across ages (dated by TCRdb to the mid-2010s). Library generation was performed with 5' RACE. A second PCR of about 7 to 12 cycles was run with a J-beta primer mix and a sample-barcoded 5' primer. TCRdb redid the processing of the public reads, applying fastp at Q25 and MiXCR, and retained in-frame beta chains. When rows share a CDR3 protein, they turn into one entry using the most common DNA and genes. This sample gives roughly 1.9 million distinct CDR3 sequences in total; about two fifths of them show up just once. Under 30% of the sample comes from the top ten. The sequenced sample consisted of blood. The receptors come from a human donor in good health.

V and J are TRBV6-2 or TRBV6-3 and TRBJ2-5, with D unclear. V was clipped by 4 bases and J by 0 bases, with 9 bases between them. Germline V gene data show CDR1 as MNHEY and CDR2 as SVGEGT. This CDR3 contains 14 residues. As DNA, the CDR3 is TGTGCCAGCAGTTCGTCGGTAAACCAAGAGACCCAGTACTTC. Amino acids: CASSSSVNQETQYF.

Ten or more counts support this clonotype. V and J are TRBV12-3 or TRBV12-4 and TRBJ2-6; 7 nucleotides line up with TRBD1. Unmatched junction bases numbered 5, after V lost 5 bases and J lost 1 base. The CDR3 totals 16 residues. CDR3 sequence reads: CASSRQGVSGANVLTF. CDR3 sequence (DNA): TGTGCCAGCAGTCGACAGGGAGTTTCTGGGGCCAACGTCCTGACTTTC.

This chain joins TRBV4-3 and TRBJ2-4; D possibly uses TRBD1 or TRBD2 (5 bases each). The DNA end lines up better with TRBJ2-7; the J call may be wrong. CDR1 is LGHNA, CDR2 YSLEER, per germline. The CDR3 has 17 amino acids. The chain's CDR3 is CASSLQWAGSGSYEQYF. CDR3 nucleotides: TGCGCCAGCAGCCTCCAATGGGCAGGGAGTGGGTCCTACGAGCAGTACTTC.

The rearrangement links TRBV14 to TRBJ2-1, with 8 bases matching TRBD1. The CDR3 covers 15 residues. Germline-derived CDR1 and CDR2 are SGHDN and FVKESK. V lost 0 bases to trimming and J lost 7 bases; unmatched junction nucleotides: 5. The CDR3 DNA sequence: TGTGCCAGCAGCCAAGAGCCAGGGGGCCAGAATGAGCAGTTCTTC. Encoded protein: CASSQEPGGQNEQFF. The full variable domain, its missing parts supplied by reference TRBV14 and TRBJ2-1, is EAGVTQFPSHSVIEKGQTVTLRCDPISGHDNLYWYRRVMGKEIKFLLHFVKESKQDESGMPNNRFLAERTGGTYSTLKVQPAELEDSGVYFCASSQEPGGQNEQFFGPGTRLTVL.

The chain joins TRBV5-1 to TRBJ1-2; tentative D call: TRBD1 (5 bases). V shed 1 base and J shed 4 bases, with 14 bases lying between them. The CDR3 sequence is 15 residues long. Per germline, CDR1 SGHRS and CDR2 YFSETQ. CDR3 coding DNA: TGCGCCAGCAGCTTGCCGGACACCACAGGCTATGGCTACACCTTC. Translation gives CASSLPDTTGYGYTF.

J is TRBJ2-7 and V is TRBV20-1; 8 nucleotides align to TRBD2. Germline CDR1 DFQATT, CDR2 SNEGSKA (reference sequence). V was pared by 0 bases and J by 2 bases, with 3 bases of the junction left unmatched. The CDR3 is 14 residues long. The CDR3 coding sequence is TGCAGTGCTAGAGATCCGGGAGGGACCTACGAGCAGTACTTC. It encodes CSARDPGGTYEQYF.

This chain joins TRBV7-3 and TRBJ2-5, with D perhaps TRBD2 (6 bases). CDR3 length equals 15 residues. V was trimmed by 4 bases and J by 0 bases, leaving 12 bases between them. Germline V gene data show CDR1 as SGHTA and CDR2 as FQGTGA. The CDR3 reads CASSSNGLNQETQYF. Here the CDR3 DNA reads TGTGCCAGCAGCTCTAACGGACTAAACCAAGAGACCCAGTACTTC.

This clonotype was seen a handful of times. The CDR3 DNA reads TGTGCCAGCAGCCAAGATACGGTTGGCTACACCTTC. Residues: CASSQDTVGYTF. The J gene is TRBJ1-2, the V gene TRBV4-2; no definite D call. The V end lost 0 bases, the J end lost 7 bases, and 6 bases lay between the germline ends. The germline V gene encodes CDR1 LGHNA and CDR2 YNFKEQ. The CDR3 has 12 residues.

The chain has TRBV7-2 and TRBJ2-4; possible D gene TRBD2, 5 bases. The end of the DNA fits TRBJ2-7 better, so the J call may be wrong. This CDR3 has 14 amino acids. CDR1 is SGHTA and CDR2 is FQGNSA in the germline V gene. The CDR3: CASSFRTFLYEQYF. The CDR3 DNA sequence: TGTGCCAGCAGCTTCAGGACTTTTCTCTACGAGCAGTACTTC.

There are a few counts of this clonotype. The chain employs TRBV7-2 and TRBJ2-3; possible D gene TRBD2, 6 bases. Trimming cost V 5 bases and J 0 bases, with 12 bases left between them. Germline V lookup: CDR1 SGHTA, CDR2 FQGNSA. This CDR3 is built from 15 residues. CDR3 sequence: CASSPTGGSTDTQYF. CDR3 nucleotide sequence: TGTGCCAGCAGCCCTACTGGGGGGAGCACAGATACGCAGTATTTT.

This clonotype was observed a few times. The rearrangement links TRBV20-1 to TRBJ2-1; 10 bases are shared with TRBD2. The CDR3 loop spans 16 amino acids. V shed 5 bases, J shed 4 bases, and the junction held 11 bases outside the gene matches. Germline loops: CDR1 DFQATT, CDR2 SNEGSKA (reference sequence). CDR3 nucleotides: TGCAGTGCTGCCCCTTTCAGCGGGGGGGGTTACAATGAGCAGTTCTTC. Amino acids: CSAAPFSGGGYNEQFF.

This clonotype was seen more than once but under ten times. The CDR3 spells CATSRPPGTLNTDTQYF. The CDR3 region has the DNA TGTGCCACCAGCAGACCCCCGGGGACGCTTAACACAGATACGCAGTATTTT. V and J are TRBV15 and TRBJ2-3; D might be TRBD1 or TRBD2, each matching 5 bases. Germline V gene data show CDR1 as LNHNV and CDR2 as YYDKDF (reference sequence). This CDR3 spans 17 amino acids. Trimming removed 2 bases at V and 2 bases at J, with 17 bases between.

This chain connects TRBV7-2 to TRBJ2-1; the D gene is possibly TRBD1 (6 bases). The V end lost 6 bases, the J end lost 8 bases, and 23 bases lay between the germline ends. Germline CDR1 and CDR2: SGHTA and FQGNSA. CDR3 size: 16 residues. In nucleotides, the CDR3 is TGTGCCAGCAGGCGAACAGGGAACTCCTTTGCCGATGAGCAGTTCTTC. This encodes CASRRTGNSFADEQFF.

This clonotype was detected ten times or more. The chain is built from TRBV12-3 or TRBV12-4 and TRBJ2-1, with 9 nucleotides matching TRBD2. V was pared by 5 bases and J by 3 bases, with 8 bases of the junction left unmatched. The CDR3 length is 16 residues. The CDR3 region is CASSTLAGVHYNEQFF. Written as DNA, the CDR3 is TGTGCCAGCAGTACCTTAGCGGGAGTCCACTACAATGAGCAGTTCTTC.

The CDR3 DNA reads as TGTGCCAGCAGTTACAGCGTGTGGCAGCCGGATTCACCCCTCCACTTT. Residues: CASSYSVWQPDSPLHF. The chain carries TRBV6-5 and TRBJ1-6, with D unclear. Trimming took 2 bases from V and 8 from J, leaving 16 bases between them. The CDR3 sequence is 16 residues long. Germline CDR1 is MNHEY and CDR2 is SVGAGI.

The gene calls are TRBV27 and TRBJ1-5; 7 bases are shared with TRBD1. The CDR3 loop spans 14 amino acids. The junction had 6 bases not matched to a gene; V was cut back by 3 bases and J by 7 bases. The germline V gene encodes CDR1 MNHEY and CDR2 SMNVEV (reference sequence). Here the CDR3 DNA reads TGTGCCAGCAGTTTGAAGGGGGCTTGGCAGCCCCAGCATTTT. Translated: CASSLKGAWQPQHF.

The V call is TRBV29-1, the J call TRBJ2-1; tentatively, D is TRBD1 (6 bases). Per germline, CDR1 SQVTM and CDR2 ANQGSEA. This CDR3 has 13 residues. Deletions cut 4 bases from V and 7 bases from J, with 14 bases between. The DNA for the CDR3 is TGCAGCGTTGGGTGGGGGCTAGAAAATGAGCAGTTCTTC. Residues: CSVGWGLENEQFF.

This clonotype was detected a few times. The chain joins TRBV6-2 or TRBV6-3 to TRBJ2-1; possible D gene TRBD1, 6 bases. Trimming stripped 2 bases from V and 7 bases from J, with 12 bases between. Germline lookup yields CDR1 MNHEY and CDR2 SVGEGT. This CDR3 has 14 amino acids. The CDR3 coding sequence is TGTGCCAGCAGTTACGGTGCAGGGGATAATGAGCAGTTCTTC. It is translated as CASSYGAGDNEQFF.